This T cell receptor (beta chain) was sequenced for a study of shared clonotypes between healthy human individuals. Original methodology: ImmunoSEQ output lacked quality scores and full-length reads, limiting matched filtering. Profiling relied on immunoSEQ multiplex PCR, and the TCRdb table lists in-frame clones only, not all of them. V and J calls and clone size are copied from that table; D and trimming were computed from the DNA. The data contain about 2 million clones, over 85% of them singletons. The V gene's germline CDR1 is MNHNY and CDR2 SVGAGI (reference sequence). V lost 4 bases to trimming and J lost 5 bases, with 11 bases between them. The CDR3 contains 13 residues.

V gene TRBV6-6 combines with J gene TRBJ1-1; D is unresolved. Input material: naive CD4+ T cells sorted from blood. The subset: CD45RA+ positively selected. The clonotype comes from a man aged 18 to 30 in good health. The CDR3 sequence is CASSLLSVTEAFF. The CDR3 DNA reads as TGTGCCAGCAGTTTACTCTCCGTGACTGAAGCTTTCTTT.